This T cell receptor (beta chain) was captured by sequencing in a study of blood T cell repertoires in COVID-19. The germline CDR1 and CDR2 sequences are SGHVS and FQNEAQ. CDR3 length equals 14 residues. V shed 5 bases, J shed 3 bases, and the junction held 7 bases outside the gene matches. Here immunoSEQ multiplex PCR was the method, and the copy in TCRdb shows in-frame clones only, minus some. The sample yields about 500,000 clones, 89% seen once. This chain joins TRBV7-8 and TRBJ2-7; 7 bases agree with TRBD2. This receptor was identified in a man between 18 and 35 years old with COVID-19, enrolled during active disease. Sequencing was carried out using peripheral blood. CDR3 nucleotides: TGTGCCAGCAGCCAGAGCGGGGAGGTCTACGAGCAGTACTTC. Protein product: CASSQSGEVYEQYF.